This is a list of T cell receptor beta chains from one sample in a study of blood T cells in healthy people across ages. TCRdb ran MiXCR on the 5' RACE reads and lists one entry per CDR3 protein. The table records 1.8 million or so distinct CDR3 sequences, around 42% of them present only once. The specimen sequenced was blood. These receptors were taken from a human donor in good health. Each CDR3 is given with its conserved first and last residue. D genes are given only for firm matches. For some rows the clone size is stated as once, few or many, or as a class when expanded; others skip it.

clone_size j_call v_call d_call cdr3_nt cdr3_aa
- TRBJ2-6 TRBV4-1 TRBD2 TGCGCCAGCCTAGCGGACCCAAGCTCTGGGGCCAACGTCCTGACTTTC CASLADPSSGANVLTF
many TRBJ2-3 TRBV7-2 - TGTGCCAGCAGTTTAGGCGGAACTAGCACAGATACGCAGTATTTT CASSLGGTSTDTQYF
- TRBJ2-4 TRBV7-2 - TGTGCCAGCTCCGGCTGGGCCACTAAAAACATTCAGTACTTC CASSGWATKNIQYF
- TRBJ1-1 TRBV2 - TGTGCCAGCAGTGAAAGTGGGGGAGGAGGGTACACTGAAGCTTTCTTT CASSESGGGGYTEAFF
- TRBJ1-2 TRBV12-3/TRBV12-4 - TGTGCCAGCTTACATGGAGGTATCCTGGATGGCTACACCTTC CASLHGGILDGYTF
- TRBJ2-5 TRBV28 TRBD2 TGTGCCAGTGAAAGGGAGGGAGAGACCCAGTACTTC CASEREGETQYF
- TRBJ2-3 TRBV4-2 - TGTGCCAGCAGCCAAGTATTTTGGGCTAGCACAGATACGCAGTATTTT CASSQVFWASTDTQYF
once TRBJ2-1 TRBV7-3 - TGTGCCAGCAGCCAAGACTTAACTGGGAATGAGCAGTTCTTC CASSQDLTGNEQFF
few TRBJ1-2 TRBV7-9 - TGTGCCAGCAGCTTTTCTGAACAGGGAGAGATCTATGGCTACACCTTC CASSFSEQGEIYGYTF
- TRBJ1-2 TRBV28 - TGTGCCAGCAGGGACCGGGACACCTTTAACTATGGCTACACCTTC CASRDRDTFNYGYTF
- TRBJ1-2 TRBV11-2 - TGTGCCAGCAGCTTAGGACTGCGTGGCACCTTC CASSLGLRGTF
- TRBJ1-2 TRBV20-1 - TGCAGTGCTAGAGTCGACCGGGATTCCTATGGCTACACCTTC CSARVDRDSYGYTF
- TRBJ1-1 TRBV7-6 - TGTGCCAGCAGCTTAGTTGCGGGGGGTCGAGGGACTGAAGCTTTCTTT CASSLVAGGRGTEAFF
- TRBJ2-1 TRBV6-2/TRBV6-3 - TGTGCCAGCCTAGATACCGGGACAAGCAATGAGCAGTTCTTC CASLDTGTSNEQFF
few TRBJ2-2 TRBV6-1 - TGTGCCAGCAGTGGGCAGGGCGGTGACACCGGGGAGCTGTTTTTT CASSGQGGDTGELFF